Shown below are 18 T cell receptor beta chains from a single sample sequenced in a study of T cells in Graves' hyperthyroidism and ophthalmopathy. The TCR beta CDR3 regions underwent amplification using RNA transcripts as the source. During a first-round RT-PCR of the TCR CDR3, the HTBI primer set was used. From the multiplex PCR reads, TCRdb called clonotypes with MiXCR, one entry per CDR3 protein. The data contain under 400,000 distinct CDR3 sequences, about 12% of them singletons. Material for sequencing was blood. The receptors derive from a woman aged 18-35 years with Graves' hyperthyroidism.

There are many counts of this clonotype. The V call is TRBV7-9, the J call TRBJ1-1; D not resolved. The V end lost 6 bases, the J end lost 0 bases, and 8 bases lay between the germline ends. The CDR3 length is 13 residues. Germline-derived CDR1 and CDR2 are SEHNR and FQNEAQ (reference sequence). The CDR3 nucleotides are TGTGCCAGCAGTTGGGAACTGAACACTGAAGCTTTCTTT. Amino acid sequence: CASSWELNTEAFF.

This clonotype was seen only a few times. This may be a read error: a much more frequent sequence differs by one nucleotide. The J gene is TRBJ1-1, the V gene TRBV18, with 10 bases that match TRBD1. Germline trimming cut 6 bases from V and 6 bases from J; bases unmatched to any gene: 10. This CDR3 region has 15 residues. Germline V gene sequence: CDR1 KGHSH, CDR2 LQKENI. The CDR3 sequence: CASSVSGTGEPEAFF. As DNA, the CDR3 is TGTGCCAGCTCGGTTTCCGGGACAGGGGAGCCTGAAGCTTTCTTT.

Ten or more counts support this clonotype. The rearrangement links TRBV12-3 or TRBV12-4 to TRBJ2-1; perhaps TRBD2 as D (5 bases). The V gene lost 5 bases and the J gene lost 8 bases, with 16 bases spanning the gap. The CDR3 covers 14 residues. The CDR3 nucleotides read TGTGCCAGCAGTAGACCCAACCGGGGATATGAGCAGTTCTTC. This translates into CASSRPNRGYEQFF.

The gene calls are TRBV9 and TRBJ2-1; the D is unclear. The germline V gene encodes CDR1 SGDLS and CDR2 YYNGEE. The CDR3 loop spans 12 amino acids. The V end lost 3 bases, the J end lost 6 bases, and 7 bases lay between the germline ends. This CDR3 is CASSDLANEQFF. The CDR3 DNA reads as TGTGCCAGCAGCGATTTGGCCAATGAGCAGTTCTTC.

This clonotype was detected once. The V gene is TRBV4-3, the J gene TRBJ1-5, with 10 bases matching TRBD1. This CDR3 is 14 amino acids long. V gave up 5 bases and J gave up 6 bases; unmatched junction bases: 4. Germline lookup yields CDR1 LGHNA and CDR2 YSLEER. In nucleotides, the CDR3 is TGCGCCAGCAGCGACGGGACAGGGGTTCAGCCCCAGCATTTT. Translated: CASSDGTGVQPQHF.

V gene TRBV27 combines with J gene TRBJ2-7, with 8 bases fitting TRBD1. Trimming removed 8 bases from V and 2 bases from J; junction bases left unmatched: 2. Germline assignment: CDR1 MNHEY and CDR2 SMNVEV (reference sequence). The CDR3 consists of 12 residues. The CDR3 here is CASGGQAYEQYF. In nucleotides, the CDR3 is TGTGCCAGCGGGGGACAGGCCTACGAGCAGTACTTC.

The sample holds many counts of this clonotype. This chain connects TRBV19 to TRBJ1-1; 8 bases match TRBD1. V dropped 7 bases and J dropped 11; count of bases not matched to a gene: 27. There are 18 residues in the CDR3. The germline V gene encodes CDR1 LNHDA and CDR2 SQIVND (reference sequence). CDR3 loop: CASTSSWTGTTEGTGAFF. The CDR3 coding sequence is TGTGCCAGTACGTCTTCCTGGACAGGGACAACAGAGGGGACCGGGGCTTTCTTT.

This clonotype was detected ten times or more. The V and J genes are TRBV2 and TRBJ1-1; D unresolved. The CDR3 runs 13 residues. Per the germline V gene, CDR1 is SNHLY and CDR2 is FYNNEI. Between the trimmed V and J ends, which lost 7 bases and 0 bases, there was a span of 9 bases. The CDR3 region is CASIGYMNTEAFF. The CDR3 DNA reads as TGTGCCAGCATAGGATACATGAACACTGAAGCTTTCTTT.

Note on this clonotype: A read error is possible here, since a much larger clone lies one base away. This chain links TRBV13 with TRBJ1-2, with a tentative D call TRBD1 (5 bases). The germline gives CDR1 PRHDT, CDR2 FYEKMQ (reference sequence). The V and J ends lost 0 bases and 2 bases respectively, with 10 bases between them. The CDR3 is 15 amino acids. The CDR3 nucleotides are TGTGCCAGCAGCTTAGGAAGGGGCGCAAACTATGGCTACACCTTC. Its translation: CASSLGRGANYGYTF.

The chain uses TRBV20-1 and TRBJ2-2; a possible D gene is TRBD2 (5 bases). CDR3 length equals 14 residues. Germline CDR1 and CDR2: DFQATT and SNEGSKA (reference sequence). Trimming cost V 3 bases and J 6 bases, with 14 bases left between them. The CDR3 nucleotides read TGCAGTGCTAGTGGGAGAAATCCGGCCGGGGAGCTGTTTTTT. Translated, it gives CSASGRNPAGELFF.

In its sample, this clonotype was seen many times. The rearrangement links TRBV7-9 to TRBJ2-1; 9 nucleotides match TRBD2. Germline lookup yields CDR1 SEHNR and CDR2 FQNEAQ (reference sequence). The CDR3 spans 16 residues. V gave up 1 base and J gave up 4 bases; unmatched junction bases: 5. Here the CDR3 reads CASSLERAGGYNEQFF. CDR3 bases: TGTGCCAGCAGCTTAGAACGTGCGGGGGGGTACAATGAGCAGTTCTTC.

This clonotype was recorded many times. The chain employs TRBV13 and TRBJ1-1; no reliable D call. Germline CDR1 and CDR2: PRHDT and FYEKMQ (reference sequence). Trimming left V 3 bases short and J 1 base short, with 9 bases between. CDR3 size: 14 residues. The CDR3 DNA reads TGTGCCAGCAGCTTTGGGGATGGGAACACTGAAGCTTTCTTT. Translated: CASSFGDGNTEAFF. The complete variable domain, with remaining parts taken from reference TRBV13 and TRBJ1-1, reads AAGVIQSPRHLIKEKRETATLKCYPIPRHDTVYWYQQGPGQDPQFLISFYEKMQSDKGSIPDRFSAQQFSDYHSELNMSSLELGDSALYFCASSFGDGNTEAFFGQGTRLTVV.

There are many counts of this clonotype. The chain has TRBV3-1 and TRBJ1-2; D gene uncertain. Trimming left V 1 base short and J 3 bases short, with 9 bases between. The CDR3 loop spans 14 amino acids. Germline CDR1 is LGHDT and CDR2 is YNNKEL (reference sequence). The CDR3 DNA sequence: TGTGCCAGCAGCCAAGGGGCTATGGACTATGGCTACACCTTC. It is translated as CASSQGAMDYGYTF.

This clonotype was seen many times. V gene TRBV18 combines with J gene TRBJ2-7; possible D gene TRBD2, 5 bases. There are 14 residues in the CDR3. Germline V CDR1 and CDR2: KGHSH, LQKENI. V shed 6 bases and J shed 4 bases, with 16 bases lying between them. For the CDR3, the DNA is TGTGCCAGCTCCCCCCGGGGTAGCGAGTACGAGCAGTACTTC. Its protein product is CASSPRGSEYEQYF.

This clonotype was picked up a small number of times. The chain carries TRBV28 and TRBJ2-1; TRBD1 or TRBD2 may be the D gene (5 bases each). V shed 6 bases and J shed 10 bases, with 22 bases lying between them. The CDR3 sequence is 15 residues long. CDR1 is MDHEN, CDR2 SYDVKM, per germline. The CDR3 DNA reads TGTGCCAGCAGCCGAGCGGACACCGCACCCGGCGAGCAGTTCTTC. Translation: CASSRADTAPGEQFF.

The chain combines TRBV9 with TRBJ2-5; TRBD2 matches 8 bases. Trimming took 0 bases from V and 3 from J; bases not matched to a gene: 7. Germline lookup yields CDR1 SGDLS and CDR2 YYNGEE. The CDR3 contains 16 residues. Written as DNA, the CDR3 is TGTGCCAGCAGCGTAGGGCCAGGAGCGGGAGAAGAGACCCAGTACTTC. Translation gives CASSVGPGAGEETQYF.

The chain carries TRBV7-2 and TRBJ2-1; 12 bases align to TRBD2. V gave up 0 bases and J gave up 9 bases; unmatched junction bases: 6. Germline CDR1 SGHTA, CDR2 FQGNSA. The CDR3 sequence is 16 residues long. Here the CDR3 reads CASSLATTSGRGEQFF. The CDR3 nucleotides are TGTGCCAGCAGCTTAGCCACGACTAGCGGGAGAGGTGAGCAGTTCTTC.

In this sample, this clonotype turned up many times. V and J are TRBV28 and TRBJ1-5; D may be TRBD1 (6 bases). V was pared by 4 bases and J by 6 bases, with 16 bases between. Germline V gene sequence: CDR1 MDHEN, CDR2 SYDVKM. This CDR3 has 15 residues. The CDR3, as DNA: TGTGCCAGCAGTTACGCCTCGGGGGGCACTCAGCCCCAGCATTTT. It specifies CASSYASGGTQPQHF.